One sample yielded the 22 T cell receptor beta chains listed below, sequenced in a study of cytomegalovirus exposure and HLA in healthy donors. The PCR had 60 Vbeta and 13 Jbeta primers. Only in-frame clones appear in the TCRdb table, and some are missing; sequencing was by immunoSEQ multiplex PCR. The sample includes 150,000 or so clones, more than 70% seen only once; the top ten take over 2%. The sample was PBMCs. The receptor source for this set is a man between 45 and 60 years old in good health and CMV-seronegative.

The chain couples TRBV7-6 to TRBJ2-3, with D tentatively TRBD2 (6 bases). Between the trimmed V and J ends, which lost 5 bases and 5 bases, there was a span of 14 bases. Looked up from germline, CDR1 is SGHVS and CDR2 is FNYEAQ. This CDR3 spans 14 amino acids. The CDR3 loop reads CASSTLGGRDTQYF. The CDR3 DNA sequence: TGTGCCAGCAGCACCTTAGGAGGGAGAGATACGCAGTATTTT.

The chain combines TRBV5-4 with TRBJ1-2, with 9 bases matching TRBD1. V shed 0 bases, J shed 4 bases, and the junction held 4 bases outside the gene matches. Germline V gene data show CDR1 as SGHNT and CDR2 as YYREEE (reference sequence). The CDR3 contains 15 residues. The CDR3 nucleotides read TGTGCCAGCAGCTTGGACAGGGGGCGCTTCTATGGCTACACCTTC. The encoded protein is CASSLDRGRFYGYTF.

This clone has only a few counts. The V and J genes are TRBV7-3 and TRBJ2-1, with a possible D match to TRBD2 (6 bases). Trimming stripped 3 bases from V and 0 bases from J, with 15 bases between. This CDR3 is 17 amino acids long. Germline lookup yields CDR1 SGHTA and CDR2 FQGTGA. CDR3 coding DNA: TGTGCCAGCAGCTTGGCAGGCGGGGCTAGCTCCTACAATGAGCAGTTCTTC. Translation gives CASSLAGGASSYNEQFF.

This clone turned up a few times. In DNA form, the CDR3 reads TGTGCCAGCAAGCCTAGCGGGATCTACTCCTACGAGCAGTACTTC. It specifies CASKPSGIYSYEQYF. V and J are TRBV6-5 and TRBJ2-7; 9 bases are a match to TRBD2. CDR3 size: 15 residues. Germline trimming cut 7 bases from V and 0 bases from J; bases unmatched to any gene: 7. CDR1 is MNHEY and CDR2 is SVGAGI in the germline V gene.

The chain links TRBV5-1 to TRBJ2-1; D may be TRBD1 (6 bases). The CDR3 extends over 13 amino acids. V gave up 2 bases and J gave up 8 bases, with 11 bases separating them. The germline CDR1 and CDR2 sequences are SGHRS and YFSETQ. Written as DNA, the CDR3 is TGCGCCAGCAGCTTCCAGGGGAGCTATGAGCAGTTCTTC. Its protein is CASSFQGSYEQFF. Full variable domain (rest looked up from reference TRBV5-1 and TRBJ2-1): KAGVTQTPRYLIKTRGQQVTLSCSPISGHRSVSWYQQTPGQGLQFLFEYFSETQRNKGNFPGRFSGRQFSNSRSEMNVSTLELGDSALYLCASSFQGSYEQFFGPGTRLTVL.

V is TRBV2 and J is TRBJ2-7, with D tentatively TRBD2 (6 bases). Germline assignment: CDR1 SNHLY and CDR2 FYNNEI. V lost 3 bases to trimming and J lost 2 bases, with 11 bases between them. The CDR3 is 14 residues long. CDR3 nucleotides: TGTGCCAGCAGTGATACCGGGACTCCCTACGAGCAGTACTTC. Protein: CASSDTGTPYEQYF.

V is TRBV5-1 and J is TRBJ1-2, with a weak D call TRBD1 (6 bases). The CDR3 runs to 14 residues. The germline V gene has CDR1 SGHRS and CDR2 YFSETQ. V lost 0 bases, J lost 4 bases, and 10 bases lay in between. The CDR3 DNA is TGCGCCAGCAGCTTGGTTCAGGGGACCTATGGCTACACCTTC. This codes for CASSLVQGTYGYTF.

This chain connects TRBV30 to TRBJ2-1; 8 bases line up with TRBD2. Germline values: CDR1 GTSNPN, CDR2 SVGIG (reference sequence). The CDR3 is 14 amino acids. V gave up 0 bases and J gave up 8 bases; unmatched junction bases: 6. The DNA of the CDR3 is TGTGCCTGGAGTGTACGGGGGGGGGTTGATGAGCAGTTCTTC. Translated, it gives CAWSVRGGVDEQFF.

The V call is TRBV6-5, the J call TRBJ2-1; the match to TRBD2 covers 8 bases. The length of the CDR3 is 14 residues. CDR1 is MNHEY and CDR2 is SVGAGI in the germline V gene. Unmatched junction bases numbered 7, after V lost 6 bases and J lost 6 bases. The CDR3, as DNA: TGTGCCAGCAGATCCGGGACTAGGGCCAATGAGCAGTTCTTC. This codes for CASRSGTRANEQFF.

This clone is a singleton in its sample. In DNA form, the CDR3 reads TGTGCCAGCTCACGGGAGGGAAGCAATCAGCCCCAGCATTTT. It yields the protein CASSREGSNQPQHF. The chain links TRBV18 to TRBJ1-5; no clear D gene. Trimming removed 4 bases at V and 1 base at J, with 8 bases between. Germline CDR1 KGHSH, CDR2 LQKENI. The length of the CDR3 is 14 residues. The variable domain in full, completed from reference TRBV18 and TRBJ1-5, reads NAGVMQNPRHLVRRRGQEARLRCSPMKGHSHVYWYRQLPEEGLKFMVYLQKENIIDESGMPKERFSAEFPKEGPSILRIQQVVRGDSAAYFCASSREGSNQPQHFGDGTRLSIL.

CDR3 bases: TGCGCCAGCAGCCCGGGGGGGACTTCCTCCTACGAGCAGTACTTC. Amino acid sequence: CASSPGGTSSYEQYF. This sequence joins TRBV5-1 and TRBJ2-7, with 8 bases identical to TRBD2. Germline loops: CDR1 SGHRS, CDR2 YFSETQ. Trimming at V came to 4 bases and at J to 0 bases, leaving 6 bases not matched to a gene. The CDR3 contains 15 residues.

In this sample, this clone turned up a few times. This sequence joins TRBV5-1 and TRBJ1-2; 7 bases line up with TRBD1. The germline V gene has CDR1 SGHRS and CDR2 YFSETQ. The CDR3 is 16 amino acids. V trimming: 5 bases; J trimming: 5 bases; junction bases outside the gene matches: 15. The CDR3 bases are TGCGCCAGCAGGTTAGGGGGCAAGACTCGGAAGTATGGCTACACCTTC. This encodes CASRLGGKTRKYGYTF.

The CDR3 loop reads CASSLFGGRGAHYEQYF. In DNA, the CDR3 is TGTGCCAGCAGCTTGTTTGGAGGGAGGGGAGCCCACTACGAGCAGTACTTC. The chain joins TRBV5-6 to TRBJ2-7; 7 nucleotides line up with TRBD2. Germline CDR1 is SGHDT and CDR2 is YYEEEE. The CDR3 totals 17 residues. With 1 base clipped from V and 3 bases from J, the junction kept 13 bases outside the gene matches.

This CDR3 is CASSYSGASNQPQHF. CDR3 in DNA: TGTGCCAGCTCGTATAGCGGGGCCTCCAATCAGCCCCAGCATTTT. J is TRBJ1-5 and V is TRBV18, with a weak D call TRBD1 (5 bases). The CDR3 runs 15 residues. CDR1 KGHSH and CDR2 LQKENI come from the germline V gene. The V gene lost 6 bases and the J gene lost 3 bases, with 15 bases spanning the gap.

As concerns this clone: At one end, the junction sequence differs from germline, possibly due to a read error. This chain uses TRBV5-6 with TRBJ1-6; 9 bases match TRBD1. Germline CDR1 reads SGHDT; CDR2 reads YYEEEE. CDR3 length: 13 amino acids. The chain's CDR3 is CASSLDSGTGQRF. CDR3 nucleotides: TGTGCCAGCAGCTTGGATAGCGGGACAGGGCAGCGGTTT. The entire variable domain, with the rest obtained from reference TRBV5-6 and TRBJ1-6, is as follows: DAGVTQSPTHLIKTRGQQVTLRCSPKSGHDTVSWYQQALGQGPQFIFQYYEEEERQRGNFPDRFSGHQFPNYSSELNVNALLLGDSALYLCASSLDSGTGQRFGNGTRLTVT.

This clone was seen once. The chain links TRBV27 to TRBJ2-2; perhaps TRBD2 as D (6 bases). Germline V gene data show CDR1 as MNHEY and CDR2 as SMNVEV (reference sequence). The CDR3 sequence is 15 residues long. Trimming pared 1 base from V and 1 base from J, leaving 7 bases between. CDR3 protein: CASSLWGENTGELFF. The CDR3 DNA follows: TGTGCCAGCAGTTTATGGGGGGAGAACACCGGGGAGCTGTTTTTT.

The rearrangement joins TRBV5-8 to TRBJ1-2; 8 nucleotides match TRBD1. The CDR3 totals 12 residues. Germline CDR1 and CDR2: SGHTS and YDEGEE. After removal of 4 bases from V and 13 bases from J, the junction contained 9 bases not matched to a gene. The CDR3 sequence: CASSLGTGSSTF. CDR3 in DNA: TGTGCCAGCAGCCTTGGGACAGGATCAAGCACCTTC.

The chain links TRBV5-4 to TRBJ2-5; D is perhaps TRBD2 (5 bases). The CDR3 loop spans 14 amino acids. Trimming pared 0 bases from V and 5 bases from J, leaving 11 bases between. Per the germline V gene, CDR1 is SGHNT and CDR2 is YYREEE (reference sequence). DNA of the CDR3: TGTGCCAGCAGCTTGGCCGGGATCCAGGAGACCCAGTACTTC. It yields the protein CASSLAGIQETQYF.

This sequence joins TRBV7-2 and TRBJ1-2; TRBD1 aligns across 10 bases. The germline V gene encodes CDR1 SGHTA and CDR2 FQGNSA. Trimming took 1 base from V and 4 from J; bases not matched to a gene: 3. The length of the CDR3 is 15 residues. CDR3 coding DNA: TGTGCCAGCAGCTTAGGGACAGGGGGGACCTATGGCTACACCTTC. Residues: CASSLGTGGTYGYTF. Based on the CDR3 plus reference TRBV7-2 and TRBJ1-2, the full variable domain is GAGVSQSPSNKVTEKGKDVELRCDPISGHTALYWYRQSLGQGLEFLIYFQGNSAPDKSGLPSDRFSAERTGGSVSTLTIQRTQQEDSAVYLCASSLGTGGTYGYTFGSGTRLTVV.

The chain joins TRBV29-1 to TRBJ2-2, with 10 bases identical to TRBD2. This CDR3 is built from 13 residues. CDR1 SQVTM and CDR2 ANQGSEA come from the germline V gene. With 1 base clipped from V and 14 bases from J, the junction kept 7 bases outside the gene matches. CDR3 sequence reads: CSVEANLAGVLFF. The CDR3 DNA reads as TGCAGCGTTGAAGCAAATCTAGCGGGAGTTCTGTTTTTT.

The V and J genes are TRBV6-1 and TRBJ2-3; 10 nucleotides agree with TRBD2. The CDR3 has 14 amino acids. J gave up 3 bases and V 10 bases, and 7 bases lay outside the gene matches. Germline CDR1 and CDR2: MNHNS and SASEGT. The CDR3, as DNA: TGTGCCACCGGTAGCGGGGGGCCTACAGATACGCAGTATTTT. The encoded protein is CATGSGGPTDTQYF.

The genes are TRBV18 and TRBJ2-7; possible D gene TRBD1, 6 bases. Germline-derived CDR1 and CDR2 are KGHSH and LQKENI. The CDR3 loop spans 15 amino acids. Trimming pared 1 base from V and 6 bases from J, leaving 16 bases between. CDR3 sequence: CASSPLQGPTSEQYF. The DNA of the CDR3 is TGTGCCAGCTCACCACTACAGGGACCTACCAGCGAGCAGTACTTC. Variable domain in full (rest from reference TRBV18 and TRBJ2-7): NAGVMQNPRHLVRRRGQEARLRCSPMKGHSHVYWYRQLPEEGLKFMVYLQKENIIDESGMPKERFSAEFPKEGPSILRIQQVVRGDSAAYFCASSPLQGPTSEQYFGPGTRLTVT.